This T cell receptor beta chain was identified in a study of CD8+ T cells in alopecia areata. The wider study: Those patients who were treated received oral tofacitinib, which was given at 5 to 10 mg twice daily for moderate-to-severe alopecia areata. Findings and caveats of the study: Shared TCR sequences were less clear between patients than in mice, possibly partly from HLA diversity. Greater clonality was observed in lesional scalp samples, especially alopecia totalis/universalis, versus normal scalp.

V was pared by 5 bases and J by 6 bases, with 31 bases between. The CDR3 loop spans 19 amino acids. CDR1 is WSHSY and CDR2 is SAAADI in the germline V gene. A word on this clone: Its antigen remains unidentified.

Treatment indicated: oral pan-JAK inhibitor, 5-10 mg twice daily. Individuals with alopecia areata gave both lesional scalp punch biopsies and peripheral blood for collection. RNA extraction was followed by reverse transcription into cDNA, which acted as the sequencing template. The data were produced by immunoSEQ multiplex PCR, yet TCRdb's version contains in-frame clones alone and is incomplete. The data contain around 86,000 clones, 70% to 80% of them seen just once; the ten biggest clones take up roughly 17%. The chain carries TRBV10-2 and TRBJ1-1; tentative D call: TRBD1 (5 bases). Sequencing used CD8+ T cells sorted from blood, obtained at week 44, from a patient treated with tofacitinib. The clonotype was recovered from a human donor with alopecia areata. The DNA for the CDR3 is TGCGCCAGCAGTTCCCGGCCTCAGGGACCACCGACCAGTAACGCTGAAGCTTTCTTT. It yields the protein CASSSRPQGPPTSNAEAFF.